The 10 T cell receptor beta chains presented below share a single source sample, sequenced in a study of blood T cell repertoires in COVID-19. Profiling relied on immunoSEQ multiplex PCR, and the TCRdb table lists in-frame clones only, not all of them. This sample carries roughly 160,000 clones, approximately 91% of them seen once, and the ten largest clones take about 2.3%. Sequencing was performed on peripheral blood. The receptors were gathered from a man aged 18 to 35 with acute or convalescent COVID-19.

The V and J genes are TRBV9 and TRBJ1-2, with D possibly matching TRBD1 (5 bases). The CDR3 sequence is 15 residues long. Trimming cost V 6 bases and J 4 bases, with 19 bases left between them. Germline lookup yields CDR1 SGDLS and CDR2 YYNGEE. CDR3 sequence reads: CASNPGTTRGYGYTF. The CDR3 DNA reads as TGTGCCAGCAACCCCGGGACTACTCGAGGCTATGGCTACACCTTC.

V usage is TRBV12-2 and J usage is TRBJ2-7; the table's D gene call, TRBD1, was not cross checked with the DNA. TRBV12-2 is given as a pseudogene. The CDR3 sequence is 19 residues long. In nucleotides, the CDR3 is TGTGCAAGTCGCCACAGGGGCCAAGGGGGAAATCAACATCTCTACGAGCAGTACTTC. Translated, it gives CASRHRGQGGNQHLYEQYF.

On this clone: The junction differs from germline at one of its ends, possibly a read error. The CDR3 region is CASSLDNRGTTEAFF. DNA of the CDR3: TGTGCCAGTAGTTTAGACAACAGGGGTACCACTGAAGCTTTCTTT. The rearrangement uses TRBV19 and TRBJ1-1; 7 positions match TRBD1. CDR3 length equals 15 residues. Germline CDR1 reads LNHDA; CDR2 reads SQIVND (reference sequence).

The chain couples TRBV7-6 to TRBJ2-3, with D possibly being TRBD2 (6 bases). Between the trimmed V and J ends, which lost 1 base and 2 bases, there was a span of 10 bases. There are 15 residues in the CDR3. CDR1 is SGHVS, CDR2 FNYEAQ, per germline. The CDR3 loop is CASSLVGGNTDTQYF. DNA for the CDR3: TGTGCCAGCAGCTTAGTCGGCGGGAACACAGATACGCAGTATTTT.

The chain employs TRBV19 and TRBJ2-3; the match to TRBD1 covers 9 bases. The CDR3 runs 13 residues. Losses at the gene ends were 8 bases for V and 5 bases for J; bases not matched to a gene: 5. Germline V gives CDR1 LNHDA, CDR2 SQIVND (reference sequence). The CDR3 sequence: CASSPDRGDTQYF. The CDR3 nucleotides read TGTGCCAGTTCACCGGACAGGGGAGATACGCAGTATTTT.

A word on this clone: At the DNA level, this CDR3 is encoded by other sequences in the same sample as well. The rearrangement uses TRBV3-1 (or the pseudogene TRBV3-2) and TRBJ2-7; 12 positions match TRBD2. Looked up from germline, CDR1 is LGHDT and CDR2 is YNNKEL (reference sequence). V gave up 3 bases and J gave up 3 bases; unmatched junction bases: 0. This CDR3 has 14 amino acids. The CDR3 sequence: CASSQTSGSYEQYF. In nucleotides, the CDR3 is TGTGCCAGCAGCCAGACTAGCGGGAGCTACGAGCAGTACTTC.

CDR3 DNA: TGTGCCAGCAGTGACAGCGGGGGGGCCACAGATACGCAGTATTTT. It yields the protein CASSDSGGATDTQYF. The chain carries TRBV6-4 and TRBJ2-3, with TRBD2 matching 10 bases. The J segment lost 2 bases and the V segment lost 2 bases, leaving 1 base of the junction unmatched. This CDR3 spans 15 amino acids. Per germline, CDR1 MRHNA and CDR2 SNTAGT.

The chain uses TRBV6-5 and TRBJ1-2; D ambiguous. The CDR3 is made up of 15 amino acids. V lost 5 bases to trimming and J lost 6 bases, with 19 bases between them. Looked up from germline, CDR1 is MNHEY and CDR2 is SVGAGI. The CDR3 sequence is CASSPSREGADGYTF. The CDR3 coding sequence is TGTGCCAGCAGTCCCTCCCGCGAGGGAGCGGATGGCTACACCTTC.

The rearrangement links TRBV6-6 to TRBJ1-4, with 8 positions matching TRBD1. The length of the CDR3 is 14 residues. CDR1 MNHNY and CDR2 SVGAGI come from the germline V gene (reference sequence). The J segment lost 5 bases and the V segment lost 6 bases, leaving 5 bases of the junction unmatched. Written as DNA, the CDR3 is TGTGCCAGCAGCCGGGACAGGATAAATGAAAAACTGTTTTTT. This encodes CASSRDRINEKLFF.

The chain combines TRBV3-1 (or the pseudogene TRBV3-2) with TRBJ2-1; 11 bases are shared with TRBD2. Germline V gene lookup returns CDR1 LGHDT and CDR2 YNNKEL (reference sequence). With V trimmed by 0 bases and J by 8 bases, 18 bases remained unmatched. The CDR3 sequence is 20 residues long. The CDR3 region is CASSQEMTPLAGGPRDEQFF. CDR3 coding DNA: TGTGCCAGCAGCCAAGAGATGACCCCATTAGCGGGAGGGCCACGGGATGAGCAGTTCTTC.